A selection of T cell receptor beta chains follows, all from one sample in a study of cytomegalovirus exposure and HLA in healthy donors. Using immunoSEQ multiplex PCR, the repertoire was profiled, and TCRdb retains in-frame clones only, with some absent. The table lists 110,000 or so clones, roughly 70% of them singletons, with roughly 5.5% in the top ten. The sample consisted of PBMCs. These receptors all come from a woman aged 70-85 years in good health and CMV-seropositive. The conserved cysteine and the conserved F or W are not part of the CDR3 here.

V	J	CDR3
TRBV10-3	TRBJ1-2	AISEGGARSLEGYT
TRBV25-1	TRBJ2-7	ASSEYMEGFAQY
TRBV6-5	TRBJ2-2	ASRTPGQDTGELF
TRBV7-2	TRBJ1-5	ASSLDRGIQPQH
TRBV7-9	TRBJ2-3	ASSLAPSGGASDTQY
TRBV6-4	TRBJ1-5	ASSRSATGVGNQPQH
TRBV7-9	TRBJ2-7	ASSRQGVYEQY
TRBV13	TRBJ1-1	ASSLGWHRARGEAF
TRBV6-1	TRBJ1-2	ASSEGFAGAYGYT
TRBV7-2	TRBJ1-3	ASSLEEGSNTIY
TRBV7-3	TRBJ2-5	ASSRTGGYQETQY
TRBV4-2	TRBJ2-5	ASSPGQGGHQETQY
TRBV6-6	TRBJ1-6	ASRPSPAPGNSPLH
TRBV5-1	TRBJ2-7	ASSLAVGTLSYEQY
TRBV11-2	TRBJ2-5	ASSLVRETQY
TRBV11-2	TRBJ2-7	ASSFGLAGTYEQY
TRBV5-1	TRBJ2-6	ASSFLPGGPGANVLT
TRBV7-2	TRBJ2-1	ASSLGGGTNNEQF
TRBV27	TRBJ2-1	ASSGGASGGRYNEQF
TRBV9	TRBJ2-1	ASSVSPSSYNEQF
TRBV4-2	TRBJ1-2	ASSRGEGENYGYT
TRBV4-1	TRBJ2-5	ASSQVPRGLGETQY
TRBV10-3	TRBJ2-1	AISTSGGPNEQF
TRBV7-9	TRBJ1-4	ASSLDLQDTEKLF
TRBV27	TRBJ1-5	ASSLGAGHQPQH